Following are 20 T cell receptor beta chains from one sample sequenced in a study of T-cell reconstitution after alpha-beta-depleted transplantation in children. Unique molecular identifiers tagged the TCRbeta library. TCRdb itself ran the PCR reads through MiXCR, one entry per CDR3 protein. The data show 300,000 to 400,000 distinct CDR3 sequences, roughly 15% seen once. The sample here was PBMCs, mostly from graft donor cells, taken 360 days after TCRalphabeta/CD19-depleted stem cell transplant. These receptors were obtained from a male patient aged 2 to 10 who had a stem cell transplant for acute lymphoblastic leukemia, so the T cells may come from the graft donor.

This clonotype was seen only a few times. This chain links TRBV5-1 with TRBJ2-5, with D perhaps TRBD2 (5 bases). The ends were cut back, 2 bases at V and 3 bases at J, with 8 bases in the middle. The CDR3 runs to 13 residues. Germline V CDR1 and CDR2: SGHRS, YFSETQ. CDR3 amino acids: CASSFGNEETQYF. The CDR3 coding sequence is TGCGCCAGCAGCTTCGGGAACGAAGAGACCCAGTACTTC.

This clonotype showed up just a few times. The rearrangement links TRBV7-2 to TRBJ1-2, with 8 bases identical to TRBD1. The CDR3 is 14 amino acids. V lost 4 bases to trimming and J lost 6 bases; unmatched junction nucleotides: 7. Germline lookup yields CDR1 SGHTA and CDR2 FQGNSA. The CDR3, as DNA: TGTGCCAGCAGCTCGTTTCGGACAGGGCATGGCTACACCTTC. It yields the protein CASSSFRTGHGYTF. The variable domain in full, with the rest retrieved from reference TRBV7-2 and TRBJ1-2, is GAGVSQSPSNKVTEKGKDVELRCDPISGHTALYWYRQSLGQGLEFLIYFQGNSAPDKSGLPSDRFSAERTGGSVSTLTIQRTQQEDSAVYLCASSSFRTGHGYTFGSGTRLTVV.

The J gene is TRBJ2-3, the V gene TRBV20-1, with D possibly TRBD2 on 5 matching bases. V lost 6 bases and J lost 2, with 15 bases in between. The CDR3 has 14 amino acids. From germline, CDR1 is DFQATT and CDR2 SNEGSKA (reference sequence). CDR3 coding DNA: TGCAGTGCCCCATTCCCCCGGGACACAGATACGCAGTATTTT. This encodes CSAPFPRDTDTQYF.

This clonotype has at least ten counts. V gene TRBV15 combines with J gene TRBJ2-1; D gene unclear. V lost 2 bases and J lost 8, with 13 bases in between. From germline, CDR1 is LNHNV and CDR2 YYDKDF (reference sequence). CDR3 length: 14 residues. CDR3 amino acids: CATSRHRVPHEQFF. DNA of the CDR3: TGTGCCACCAGCAGACACCGGGTCCCCCATGAGCAGTTCTTC.

The chain recombines TRBV19 with TRBJ1-2; 12 nucleotides agree with TRBD1. This CDR3 region has 15 residues. Germline V gives CDR1 LNHDA, CDR2 SQIVND (reference sequence). V dropped 6 bases and J dropped 8; count of bases not matched to a gene: 10. CDR3 DNA sequence: TGTGCCAGTAGCCGTTCTGGGACAGGGGGCGACGGCTACACCTTC. Its protein product is CASSRSGTGGDGYTF.

In this sample, this clonotype turned up a few times. The genes are TRBV30 and TRBJ2-1, with D perhaps being TRBD1 or TRBD2 (5 bases each). Germline values: CDR1 GTSNPN, CDR2 SVGIG (reference sequence). The V and J ends lost 0 bases and 15 bases respectively, with 15 bases between them. The CDR3 contains 12 residues. CDR3 amino acids: CAWSVPLGERFF. The CDR3 bases are TGTGCCTGGAGTGTACCCTTGGGGGAACGGTTCTTC.

The CDR3, as DNA: TGTGCCAGCAGCCAAGAGGAGGGCCTAGTGGTCACAGATACGCAGTATTTT. Protein sequence: CASSQEEGLVVTDTQYF. The genes are TRBV3-1 and TRBJ2-3; D perhaps matches TRBD2 (6 bases). Germline V gives CDR1 LGHDT, CDR2 YNNKEL (reference sequence). V was trimmed by 0 bases and J by 2 bases, leaving 15 bases between them. The CDR3 is made up of 17 amino acids.

The gene calls are TRBV4-3 and TRBJ2-7; TRBD1 matches at 7 bases. The CDR3 has 17 residues. V gave up 0 bases and J gave up 6 bases; unmatched junction bases: 14. Germline loops: CDR1 LGHNA, CDR2 YSLEER. The CDR3 DNA follows: TGCGCCAGCAGCCAAGAAGTAGTGGCGACAGGGTCATTCGAGCAGTACTTC. It codes for CASSQEVVATGSFEQYF.

This clonotype was counted at least ten times. In DNA, the CDR3 is TGTGCCAGCAGTTTGAACAGGGATCAAAACATTCAGTACTTC. Protein product: CASSLNRDQNIQYF. The J gene is TRBJ2-4, the V gene TRBV6-5; TRBD1 might be the D (6 bases). Germline V gene data show CDR1 as MNHEY and CDR2 as SVGAGI. CDR3 length equals 14 residues. V was cut by 4 bases and J by 5 bases, with 12 bases left in between.

The CDR3 is CASSAGLTTDTQYF. Here the CDR3 DNA reads TGTGCCAGCAGCGCAGGACTTACCACAGATACGCAGTATTTT. The genes are TRBV7-3 and TRBJ2-3, with D perhaps matching TRBD2 (5 bases). This CDR3 contains 14 residues. CDR1 and CDR2 from the germline V gene are SGHTA and FQGTGA. Trimming stripped 5 bases from V and 2 bases from J, with 11 bases between. The whole variable domain, remainder taken from reference TRBV7-3 and TRBJ2-3, is GAGVSQTPSNKVTEKGKYVELRCDPISGHTALYWYRQSLGQGPEFLIYFQGTGAADDSGLPNDRFFAVRPEGSVSTLKIQRTERGDSAVYLCASSAGLTTDTQYFGPGTRLTVL.

At least ten counts were recorded for this clonotype. This rearrangement joins TRBV10-3 to TRBJ2-3; 7 bases agree with TRBD2. Germline-derived CDR1 and CDR2 are ENHRY and SYGVKD. This CDR3 has 14 amino acids. The V segment lost 4 bases and the J segment 6 bases; nucleotides outside the gene matches: 7. CDR3 nucleotides: TGTGCCATCAGTGGGGGGGGACTATTGGATACGCAGTATTTT. As protein: CAISGGGLLDTQYF.

This clonotype was seen more than once but under ten times. J is TRBJ2-3 and V is TRBV9; no reliable D call. Germline V CDR1 and CDR2: SGDLS, YYNGEE. The CDR3 length is 14 residues. The V end was cut by 0 bases, the J end by 4 bases, with 9 bases between. CDR3 region: CASSVDPVPDTQYF. The CDR3 coding sequence is TGTGCCAGCAGCGTAGATCCCGTACCAGATACGCAGTATTTT.

The rearrangement joins TRBV25-1 to TRBJ2-7, with 8 bases matching TRBD1. Germline V gives CDR1 MGHDK, CDR2 SYGVNS. With 1 base clipped from V and 3 bases from J, the junction kept 8 bases outside the gene matches. The length of the CDR3 is 16 residues. The CDR3, as DNA: TGTGCCAGCAGTGAATCACAAACAGGGGGAGGCTACGAGCAGTACTTC. It translates to CASSESQTGGGYEQYF.

This rearrangement joins TRBV18 to TRBJ1-1; D perhaps matches TRBD1 (5 bases). The CDR3 length is 13 residues. Germline V gives CDR1 KGHSH, CDR2 LQKENI. V gave up 6 bases and J gave up 4 bases, with 12 bases separating them. The CDR3 region is CASSRGIATEAFF. The CDR3 DNA follows: TGTGCCAGCTCCCGGGGGATTGCCACTGAAGCTTTCTTT. Filled out from reference TRBV18 and TRBJ1-1, the complete variable domain reads NAGVMQNPRHLVRRRGQEARLRCSPMKGHSHVYWYRQLPEEGLKFMVYLQKENIIDESGMPKERFSAEFPKEGPSILRIQQVVRGDSAAYFCASSRGIATEAFFGQGTRLTVV.

This clonotype was seen only a few times. This chain uses TRBV20-1 with TRBJ2-1; D possibly corresponds to TRBD2 (6 bases). Germline V CDR1 and CDR2: DFQATT, SNEGSKA (reference sequence). V lost 2 bases and J 8 bases, leaving 13 bases between the germline ends. The CDR3 runs to 13 residues. In DNA form, the CDR3 reads TGCAGTGCTAGATGGGAGGCCATGTATGAGCAGTTCTTC. It codes for CSARWEAMYEQFF.

V gene TRBV5-1 combines with J gene TRBJ2-6, with TRBD1 identical over 9 bases. V lost 7 bases to trimming and J lost 2 bases; unmatched junction nucleotides: 10. The length of the CDR3 is 17 residues. The germline CDR1 and CDR2 sequences are SGHRS and YFSETQ. CDR3 bases: TGCGCCAGCCATCGACAGGGGGGGGCACCTGGGGCCAACGTCCTGACTTTC. The encoded protein is CASHRQGGAPGANVLTF.

J is TRBJ1-4 and V is TRBV2, with D tentatively TRBD1 (5 bases). V gave up 2 bases and J gave up 0 bases, with 19 bases separating them. Germline V gene data show CDR1 as SNHLY and CDR2 as FYNNEI. This CDR3 spans 19 amino acids. CDR3 in DNA: TGTGCCAGCAGTGAATCGGGACTGCGGACGTTTGCAACTAATGAAAAACTGTTTTTT. Translation gives CASSESGLRTFATNEKLFF. Full variable domain (missing parts from reference TRBV2 and TRBJ1-4): EPEVTQTPSHQVTQMGQEVILRCVPISNHLYFYWYRQILGQKVEFLVSFYNNEISEKSEIFDDQFSVERPDGSNFTLKIRSTKLEDSAMYFCASSESGLRTFATNEKLFFGSGTQLSVL.

The chain links TRBV5-5 to TRBJ2-7; unclear D gene. The CDR3 runs to 14 residues. Germline V gives CDR1 SGHKS, CDR2 YYEKEE (reference sequence). The V end lost 0 bases, the J end lost 4 bases, and 11 bases lay between the germline ends. CDR3 DNA sequence: TGTGCCAGCAGCTTGGTTCCAGTCCCATACGAGCAGTACTTC. It encodes CASSLVPVPYEQYF.

The J gene is TRBJ2-3, the V gene TRBV12-5, with D perhaps given as TRBD1 or TRBD2 (6 bases each). V was cut by 3 bases and J by 3 bases, with 28 bases left in between. The CDR3 runs to 20 residues. In germline, CDR1 is LGHNT, CDR2 FRNRAP. The CDR3 loop is CASGFLMNPQGLPGTDTQYF. The CDR3 nucleotides are TGTGCTAGTGGTTTTTTAATGAATCCACAGGGACTGCCGGGTACAGATACGCAGTATTTT. Variable domain in full (rest from reference TRBV12-5 and TRBJ2-3): DARVTQTPRHKVTEMGQEVTMRCQPILGHNTVFWYRQTMMQGLELLAYFRNRAPLDDSGMPKDRFSAEMPDATLATLKIQPSEPRDSAVYFCASGFLMNPQGLPGTDTQYFGPGTRLTVL.

This clonotype was seen only a few times. This chain links TRBV4-1 with TRBJ1-1; 8 bases are shared with TRBD1. The V segment lost 4 bases and the J segment 0 bases; nucleotides outside the gene matches: 16. The V gene's germline CDR1 is MGHRA and CDR2 YSYEKL. CDR3 length equals 19 residues. Written as DNA, the CDR3 is TGCGCCAGCAGCCCTAACCGGGATCCGACAGGGGCGATGAACACTGAAGCTTTCTTT. Translated: CASSPNRDPTGAMNTEAFF.